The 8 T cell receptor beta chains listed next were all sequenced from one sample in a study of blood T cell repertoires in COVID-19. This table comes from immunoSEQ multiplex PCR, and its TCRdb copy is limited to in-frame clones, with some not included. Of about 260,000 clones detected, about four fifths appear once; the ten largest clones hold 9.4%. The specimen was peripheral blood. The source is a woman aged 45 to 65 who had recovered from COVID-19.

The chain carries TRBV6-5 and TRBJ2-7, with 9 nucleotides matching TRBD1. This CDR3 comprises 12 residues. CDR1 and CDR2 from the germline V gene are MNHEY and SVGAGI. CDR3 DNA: TGTATGGGACAGGGTCCATCCTACGAGCAGTACTTC. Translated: CMGQGPSYEQYF.

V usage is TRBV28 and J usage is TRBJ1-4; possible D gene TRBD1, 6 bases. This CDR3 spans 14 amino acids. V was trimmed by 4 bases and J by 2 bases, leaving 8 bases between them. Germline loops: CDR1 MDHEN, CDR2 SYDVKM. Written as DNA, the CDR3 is TGTGCCAGCAGTTCTCAGGGGACTAATGAAAAACTGTTTTTT. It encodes CASSSQGTNEKLFF.

Here the CDR3 reads CASSLQGTVSTDTQYF. The CDR3 DNA sequence: TGTGCCAGCAGTCTCCAAGGGACAGTGAGCACAGATACGCAGTATTTT. The J gene is TRBJ2-3, the V gene TRBV7-9; 7 positions agree with TRBD1. Germline assignment: CDR1 SEHNR and CDR2 FQNEAQ (reference sequence). The CDR3 is 16 residues long. V was pared by 6 bases and J by 0 bases, with 9 bases of the junction left unmatched.

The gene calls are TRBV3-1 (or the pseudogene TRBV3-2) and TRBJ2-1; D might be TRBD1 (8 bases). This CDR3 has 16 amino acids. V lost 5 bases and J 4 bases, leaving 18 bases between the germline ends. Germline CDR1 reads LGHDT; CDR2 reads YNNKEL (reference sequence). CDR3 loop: CASSVRTGRVYNEQFF. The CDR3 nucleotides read TGTGCCAGCAGCGTTCGGACAGGGAGGGTTTACAATGAGCAGTTCTTC.

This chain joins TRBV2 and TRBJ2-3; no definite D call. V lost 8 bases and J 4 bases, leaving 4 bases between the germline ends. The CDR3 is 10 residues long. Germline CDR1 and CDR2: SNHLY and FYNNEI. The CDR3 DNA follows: TGTGCCAGCCGGGCAGATACGCAGTATTTT. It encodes CASRADTQYF.

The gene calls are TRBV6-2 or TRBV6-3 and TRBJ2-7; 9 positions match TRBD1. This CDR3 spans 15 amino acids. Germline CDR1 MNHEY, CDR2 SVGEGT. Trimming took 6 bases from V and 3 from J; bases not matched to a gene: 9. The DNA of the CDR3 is TGTGCCAGCAGCCTCCCGGGACAGGGCTTCTACGAGCAGTACTTC. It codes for CASSLPGQGFYEQYF.

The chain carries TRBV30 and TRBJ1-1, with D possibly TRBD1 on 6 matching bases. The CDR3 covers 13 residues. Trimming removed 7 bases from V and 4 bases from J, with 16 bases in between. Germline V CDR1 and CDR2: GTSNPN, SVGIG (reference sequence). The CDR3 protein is CASGGQGRTEAFF. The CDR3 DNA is TGTGCCTCCGGGGGGCAGGGGCGCACTGAAGCTTTCTTT.

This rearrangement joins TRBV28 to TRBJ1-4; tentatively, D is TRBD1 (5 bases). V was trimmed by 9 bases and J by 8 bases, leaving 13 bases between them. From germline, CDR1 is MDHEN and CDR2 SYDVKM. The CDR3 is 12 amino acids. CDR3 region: CASTGDSEKLFF. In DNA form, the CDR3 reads TGTGCCAGTACAGGAGATAGCGAAAAACTGTTTTTT.